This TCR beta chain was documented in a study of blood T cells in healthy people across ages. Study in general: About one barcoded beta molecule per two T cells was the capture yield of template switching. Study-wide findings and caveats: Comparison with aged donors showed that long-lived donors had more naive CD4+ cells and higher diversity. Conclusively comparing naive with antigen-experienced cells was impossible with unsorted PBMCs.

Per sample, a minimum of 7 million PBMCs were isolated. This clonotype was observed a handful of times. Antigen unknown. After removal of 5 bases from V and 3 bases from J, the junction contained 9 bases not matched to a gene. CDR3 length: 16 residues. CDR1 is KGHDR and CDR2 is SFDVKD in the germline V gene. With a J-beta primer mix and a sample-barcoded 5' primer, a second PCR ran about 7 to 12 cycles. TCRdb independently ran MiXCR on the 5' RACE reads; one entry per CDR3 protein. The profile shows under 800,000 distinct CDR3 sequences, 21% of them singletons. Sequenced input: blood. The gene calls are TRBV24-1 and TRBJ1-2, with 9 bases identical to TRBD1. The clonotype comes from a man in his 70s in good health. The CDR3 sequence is CATSAQGQGLYYGYTF. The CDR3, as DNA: TGTGCCACCAGTGCCCAGGGACAGGGATTGTACTATGGCTACACCTTC.